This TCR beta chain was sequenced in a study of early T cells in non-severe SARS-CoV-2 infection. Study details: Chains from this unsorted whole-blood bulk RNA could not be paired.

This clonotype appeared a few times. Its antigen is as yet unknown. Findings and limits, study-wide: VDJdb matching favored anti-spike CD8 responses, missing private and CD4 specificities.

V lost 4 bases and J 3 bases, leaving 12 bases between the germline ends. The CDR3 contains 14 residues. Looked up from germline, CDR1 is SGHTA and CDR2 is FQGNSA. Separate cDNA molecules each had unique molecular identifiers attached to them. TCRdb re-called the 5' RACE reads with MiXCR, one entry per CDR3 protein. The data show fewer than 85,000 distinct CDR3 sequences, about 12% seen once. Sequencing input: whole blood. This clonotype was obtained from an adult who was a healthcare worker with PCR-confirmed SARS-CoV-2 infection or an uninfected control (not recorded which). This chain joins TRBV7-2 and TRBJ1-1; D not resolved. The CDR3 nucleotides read TGTGCCAGCAGCTCCCGAGGCCCGGACACTGAAGCTTTCTTT. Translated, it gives CASSSRGPDTEAFF.